This T cell receptor (beta chain) was sequenced for a study of cytomegalovirus exposure and HLA in healthy donors. This clone has only a few counts. Trimming shortened V by 1 base and J by 7 bases, and 11 bases separated the two germline ends. Germline V gives CDR1 SEHNR, CDR2 FQNEAQ (reference sequence). The CDR3 is 13 residues long. PCR employed 60 Vbeta and 13 Jbeta primers. Assay: immunoSEQ multiplex PCR; the TCRdb copy retains only in-frame clones and omits some. The table lists approximately 190,000 clones, over 65% of them singletons. Sequences were obtained from PBMCs. The TCR comes from a man aged 40-49 years in good health and CMV-seropositive. The chain carries TRBV7-9 and TRBJ2-7, with no clear D. The CDR3 loop reads CASSLVGSGEQYF. CDR3 nucleotide sequence: TGTGCCAGCAGCTTAGTTGGGTCCGGGGAGCAGTACTTC.